The sequence of this TCR beta chain was determined in a study of T cell responses to AZD1222 COVID-19 vaccine. Across the study: Analyses pooled second doses at about 4 or about 12 weeks. Study results and limitations: Every sample of the repertoires postdated the peak T cell response.

This clone was recorded only once. Its target is not known. Using immunoSEQ multiplex PCR, the repertoire was profiled, and TCRdb retains in-frame clones only, with some absent. The sample yields 80,000 to 100,000 clones, over 75% seen once. Trimming removed 4 bases at V and 6 bases at J, with 10 bases between. This CDR3 contains 14 residues. Germline V gene data show CDR1 as SNHLY and CDR2 as FYNNEI. The TCR was taken from an adult in good health. The sample in question was peripheral blood, obtained on day 0 of AZD1222 vaccination. The chain carries TRBV2 and TRBJ2-6; D call uncertain. This CDR3 reads CASSGAALANVLTF. CDR3 DNA: TGTGCCAGCAGTGGGGCTGCTCTGGCCAACGTCCTGACTTTC.